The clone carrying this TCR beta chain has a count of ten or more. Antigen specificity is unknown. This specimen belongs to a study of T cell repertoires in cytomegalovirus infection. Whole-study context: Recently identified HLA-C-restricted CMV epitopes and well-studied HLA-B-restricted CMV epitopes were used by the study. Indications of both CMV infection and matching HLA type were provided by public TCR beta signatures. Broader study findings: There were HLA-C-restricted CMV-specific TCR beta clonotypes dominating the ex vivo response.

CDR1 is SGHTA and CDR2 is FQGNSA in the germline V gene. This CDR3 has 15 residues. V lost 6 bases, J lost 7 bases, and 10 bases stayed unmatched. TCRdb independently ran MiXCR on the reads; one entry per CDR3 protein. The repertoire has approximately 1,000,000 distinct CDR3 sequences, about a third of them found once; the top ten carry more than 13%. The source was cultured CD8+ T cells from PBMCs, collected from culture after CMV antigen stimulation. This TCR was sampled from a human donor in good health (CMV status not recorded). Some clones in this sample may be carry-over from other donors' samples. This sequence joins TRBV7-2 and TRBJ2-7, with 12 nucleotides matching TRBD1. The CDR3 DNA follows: TGTGCCAGCAGTCCGACCGGGACAGGGGGCTATGAGCAGTACTTC. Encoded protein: CASSPTGTGGYEQYF.